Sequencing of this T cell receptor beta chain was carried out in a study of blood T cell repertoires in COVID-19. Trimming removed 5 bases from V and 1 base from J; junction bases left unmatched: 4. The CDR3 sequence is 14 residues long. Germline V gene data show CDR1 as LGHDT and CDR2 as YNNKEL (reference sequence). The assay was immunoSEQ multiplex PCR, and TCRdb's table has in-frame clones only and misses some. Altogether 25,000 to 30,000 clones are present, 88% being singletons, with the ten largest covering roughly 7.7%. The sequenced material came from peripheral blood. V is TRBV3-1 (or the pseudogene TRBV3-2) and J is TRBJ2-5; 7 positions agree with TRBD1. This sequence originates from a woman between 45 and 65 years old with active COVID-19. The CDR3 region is CASSSRGTQETQYF. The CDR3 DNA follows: TGTGCCAGCAGCAGCAGGGGGACCCAAGAGACCCAGTACTTC.